These T cell receptor beta chains were read from a single sample in a study of shared clonotypes between healthy human individuals. Using immunoSEQ multiplex PCR, the repertoire was profiled, and TCRdb retains in-frame clones only, with some absent. This sample yields hundreds of thousands of clones, of which about 96% are seen a single time; approximately 0.06% belongs to the top ten. Source material: naive CD4+ T cells sorted from blood. These receptors originate from a woman aged 25-40 years in good health. CDR3s include the opening cysteine and the closing phenylalanine or tryptophan. The D gene is left open where the match is weak.

j_gene: TRBJ1-2; d_gene: TRBD1; v_gene: TRBV7-2; CDR3aa: CASSLGGTVANYGYTF; CDR3nt: TGTGCCAGCAGCCTAGGGGGGACAGTAGCTAACTATGGCTACACCTTC
j_gene: TRBJ1-2; d_gene: -; v_gene: TRBV19; CDR3aa: CATPGPANYGYTF; CDR3nt: TGTGCTACCCCGGGACCGGCTAACTATGGCTACACCTTC
j_gene: TRBJ2-3; d_gene: -; v_gene: TRBV7-3; CDR3aa: CASSLADTDTQYF; CDR3nt: TGTGCCAGCAGCTTAGCGGACACAGATACGCAGTATTTT
j_gene: TRBJ1-1; d_gene: TRBD1; v_gene: TRBV15; CDR3aa: CATSRGTGGTEAFF; CDR3nt: TGTGCCACCAGCAGAGGGACAGGGGGCACTGAAGCTTTCTTT
j_gene: TRBJ1-1; d_gene: -; v_gene: TRBV5-1; CDR3aa: CASSLTEEREAFF; CDR3nt: TGCGCCAGCAGCTTGACGGAGGAGCGCGAAGCTTTCTTT
j_gene: TRBJ2-2; d_gene: TRBD2; v_gene: TRBV25-1; CDR3aa: CASRIPTSGRPNTGELFF; CDR3nt: TGTGCCAGCAGGATTCCCACTAGCGGGAGACCGAACACCGGGGAGCTGTTTTTT
j_gene: TRBJ1-3; d_gene: -; v_gene: TRBV5-8; CDR3aa: CASSLAQSWGSGNTIYF; CDR3nt: TGTGCCAGCAGCTTGGCCCAGTCATGGGGTTCTGGAAACACCATATATTTT
j_gene: TRBJ2-7; d_gene: -; v_gene: TRBV7-6; CDR3aa: CASSLDKGFSYEQYF; CDR3nt: TGTGCCAGCAGCTTAGATAAAGGGTTCTCCTACGAGCAGTACTTC
j_gene: TRBJ2-7; d_gene: TRBD2; v_gene: TRBV11-1; CDR3aa: CASSTTGLAGGPSWQYF; CDR3nt: TGTGCCAGCAGCACAACGGGACTAGCGGGAGGGCCTTCTTGGCAGTACTTC
j_gene: TRBJ1-1; d_gene: -; v_gene: TRBV28; CDR3aa: CASSVVGVQRAEAFF; CDR3nt: TGTGCCAGCAGCGTGGTGGGGGTCCAAAGGGCTGAAGCTTTCTTT
j_gene: TRBJ2-3; d_gene: -; v_gene: TRBV5-4; CDR3aa: CASSFTSRHTDTQYF; CDR3nt: TGTGCCAGCAGCTTCACTAGCAGGCACACAGATACGCAGTATTTT
j_gene: TRBJ1-5; d_gene: -; v_gene: TRBV27; CDR3aa: CASSPGGRGRQPQHF; CDR3nt: TGTGCCAGCAGCCCTGGGGGCAGGGGACGACAGCCCCAGCATTTT
j_gene: TRBJ2-3; d_gene: TRBD2; v_gene: TRBV18; CDR3aa: CASSPLPGTSGRAPDTQYF; CDR3nt: TGTGCCAGCTCACCCCTACCCGGGACTAGCGGGAGGGCCCCAGATACGCAGTATTTT